The 30 T cell receptor beta chains reported below all come from one sample, sequenced in a study of OX40 agonist ivuxolimab in advanced cancers. The method was the immunoSEQ multiplex PCR assay. In its TCRdb copy, this immuneACCESS table keeps in-frame sequences only and misses some clones. Where compared with another copy, unresolved V genes explain less than half of these, and the others have no known cause. This sample holds fewer than 65,000 clones; around 74% were observed only once. The ten largest make up 9.5% to 13% of the sample. Sequencing was performed on CD4+ or CD8+ T cells sorted from blood, taken in a trial of the OX40 agonist ivuxolimab. All receptors come from an adult with an advanced solid tumor such as melanoma, head and neck, liver or kidney cancer.

This clone was recorded a few times. The V and J genes are TRBV6-5 and TRBJ2-7; no clear D. The CDR3 extends over 13 amino acids. V was pared by 7 bases and J by 1 base, with 11 bases between. Germline CDR1 MNHEY, CDR2 SVGAGI. CDR3 in amino acids: CASTPGLSYEQYF. Here the CDR3 DNA reads TGTGCCAGCACCCCAGGCCTTTCCTACGAGCAGTACTTC.

This chain joins TRBV11-2 and TRBJ2-1, with D maybe TRBD2 (8 bases). CDR1 and CDR2 from the germline V gene are SGHAT and FQNNGV. The CDR3 is made up of 17 amino acids. V lost 5 bases and J lost 4, with 21 bases in between. The CDR3 nucleotides are TGTGCCAGCAGCCCTCCAGGGGGACTAGGGGCGTACAATGAGCAGTTCTTC. Translating it yields CASSPPGGLGAYNEQFF.

The chain recombines TRBV7-9 with TRBJ2-1; D tentatively fits TRBD1 or TRBD2 (5 bases each). The CDR3 is 15 amino acids. Trimming cost V 2 bases and J 5 bases, with 13 bases left between them. CDR1 SEHNR and CDR2 FQNEAQ come from the germline V gene (reference sequence). CDR3 nucleotides: TGTGCCAGCAGCTTATTTGGGACGGAGAACAATGAGCAGTTCTTC. This gives the protein CASSLFGTENNEQFF.

The chain carries TRBV27 and TRBJ2-3; the D is unclear. Trimming cost V 4 bases and J 4 bases, with 6 bases left between them. Per the germline V gene, CDR1 is MNHEY and CDR2 is SMNVEV (reference sequence). The CDR3 has 12 residues. Here the CDR3 DNA reads TGTGCCAGCAGTTCGGTAGCAGATACGCAGTATTTT. It yields the protein CASSSVADTQYF.

The rearrangement uses TRBV6-5 and TRBJ1-2, with D possibly being TRBD1 (6 bases). Trimming pared 4 bases from V and 0 bases from J, leaving 12 bases between. CDR1 MNHEY and CDR2 SVGAGI come from the germline V gene. The CDR3 consists of 15 residues. DNA for the CDR3: TGTGCCAGCAGTTCCTCGGGACAAACTAACTATGGCTACACCTTC. Encoded protein: CASSSSGQTNYGYTF.

There are many counts of this clone. The rearrangement links TRBV11-3 to TRBJ2-7; D unresolved. CDR1 is SGHNT, CDR2 YENEEA, per germline. This CDR3 has 13 residues. Between the trimmed V and J ends, which lost 1 base and 2 bases, there was a span of 6 bases. The CDR3 sequence is CASSLGSAYEQYF. CDR3 nucleotides: TGTGCCAGCAGCTTAGGGTCAGCCTACGAGCAGTACTTC.

A note on this clone: This likely traces to a read error, being one base from a far larger clone. The chain uses TRBV5-5 and TRBJ2-7; 8 positions agree with TRBD2. This CDR3 spans 16 amino acids. V trimming: 0 bases; J trimming: 3 bases; junction bases outside the gene matches: 8. Germline CDR1 and CDR2: SGHKS and YYEKEE (reference sequence). The CDR3 here is CASSLEETSEFYEQYF. The CDR3 region has the DNA TGTGCCAGCAGCTTGGAAGAGACTAGCGAGTTCTACGAGCAGTACTTC.

V usage is TRBV7-9 and J usage is TRBJ1-4, with 7 nucleotides matching TRBD1. Unmatched junction bases numbered 6, after V lost 7 bases and J lost 4 bases. CDR3 length: 14 residues. CDR1 SEHNR and CDR2 FQNEAQ come from the germline V gene (reference sequence). CDR3 sequence (DNA): TGTGCCAGCACCTACAGGGGCCTTAATGAAAAACTGTTTTTT. It codes for CASTYRGLNEKLFF.

J is TRBJ2-5 and V is TRBV27; maybe TRBD1 (5 bases). CDR1 is MNHEY and CDR2 is SMNVEV in the germline V gene (reference sequence). V lost 2 bases and J 5 bases, leaving 6 bases between the germline ends. The CDR3 has 12 amino acids. CDR3 residues: CASSLRGETQYF. Written as DNA, the CDR3 is TGTGCCAGCAGTTTAAGGGGCGAGACCCAGTACTTC.

This clone was found a few times. The gene calls are TRBV18 and TRBJ2-2; 9 bases match TRBD1. This CDR3 is 15 amino acids long. In germline, CDR1 is KGHSH, CDR2 LQKENI. With 2 bases clipped from V and 5 bases from J, the junction kept 3 bases outside the gene matches. The CDR3 sequence: CASSPWTGDTGELFF. The CDR3 nucleotides read TGTGCCAGCTCACCATGGACAGGGGATACCGGGGAGCTGTTTTTT.

The V gene is TRBV5-4, the J gene TRBJ2-5; D is uncertain. The CDR3 runs 14 residues. In germline, CDR1 is SGHNT, CDR2 YYREEE (reference sequence). The V end lost 0 bases, the J end lost 4 bases, and 10 bases lay between the germline ends. The CDR3 reads CASSLVPKGETQYF. Written as DNA, the CDR3 is TGTGCCAGCAGCTTGGTCCCAAAAGGAGAGACCCAGTACTTC.

The chain recombines TRBV7-2 with TRBJ2-3, with D possibly being TRBD1 (6 bases). Germline CDR1 and CDR2: SGHTA and FQGNSA. V lost 4 bases, J lost 3 bases, and 17 bases lay in between. The CDR3 is 16 residues long. As DNA, the CDR3 is TGTGCCAGCAGCTCCTCAGGGGTCCTGACTACAGATACGCAGTATTTT. This gives the protein CASSSSGVLTTDTQYF.

The V gene is TRBV10-3, the J gene TRBJ1-6, with 7 bases identical to TRBD1. After removal of 11 bases from V and 9 bases from J, the junction contained 10 bases not matched to a gene. Germline CDR1 ENHRY, CDR2 SYGVKD. CDR3 length equals 13 residues. The CDR3 region is CAEGAKGTSPLHF. In DNA form, the CDR3 reads TGTGCCGAGGGGGCGAAGGGTACTTCACCCCTCCACTTT.

The rearrangement links TRBV9 to TRBJ2-7; 10 positions match TRBD1. V dropped 4 bases and J dropped 7; count of bases not matched to a gene: 8. This CDR3 region has 14 residues. Germline V gene sequence: CDR1 SGDLS, CDR2 YYNGEE. CDR3 sequence: CASSPGQGFQEQYF. DNA for the CDR3: TGTGCCAGCAGCCCGGGACAGGGGTTTCAGGAGCAGTACTTC.

The chain joins TRBV27 to TRBJ2-7; D is undetermined. The CDR3 spans 16 residues. Germline V gives CDR1 MNHEY, CDR2 SMNVEV (reference sequence). The ends were cut back, 5 bases at V and 3 bases at J, with 20 bases in the middle. CDR3 loop: CASSPSIQLVFYEQYF. CDR3 bases: TGTGCCAGCAGTCCCTCGATCCAGCTCGTTTTCTACGAGCAGTACTTC.

The rearrangement joins TRBV12-5 to TRBJ1-5; D is ambiguous. The CDR3 runs 14 residues. The germline V gene has CDR1 LGHNT and CDR2 FRNRAP. V was pared by 7 bases and J by 2 bases, with 12 bases between. For the CDR3, the DNA is TGTGCTAGTGCCCCCCGGGAGGGCAATCAGCCCCAGCATTTT. Residues: CASAPREGNQPQHF.

The V call is TRBV6-5, the J call TRBJ1-2; D unclear. The V gene's germline CDR1 is MNHEY and CDR2 SVGAGI. V was shortened by 2 bases and J by 4 bases, with 8 bases between the two germline ends. This CDR3 comprises 13 residues. CDR3 region: CASSYEQIYGYTF. In nucleotides, the CDR3 is TGTGCCAGCAGTTACGAACAGATCTATGGCTACACCTTC.

This chain links TRBV28 with TRBJ1-1; no clear D. Germline lookup yields CDR1 MDHEN and CDR2 SYDVKM. Trimming took 3 bases from V and 1 from J, leaving 6 bases between them. This CDR3 is built from 13 residues. For the CDR3, the DNA is TGTGCCAGCAGTTTCAACAGGAACACTGAAGCTTTCTTT. Its translation: CASSFNRNTEAFF.

CDR3 sequence reads: CASRGQTAGNTIYF. The CDR3 DNA reads as TGTGCCAGCCGTGGACAGACGGCTGGAAACACCATATATTTT. The rearrangement links TRBV6-5 to TRBJ1-3; perhaps TRBD1 as D (6 bases). The CDR3 totals 14 residues. Germline V CDR1 and CDR2: MNHEY, SVGAGI. The ends were cut back, 8 bases at V and 2 bases at J, with 13 bases in the middle.

The chain carries TRBV7-2 and TRBJ1-6; D call uncertain. In germline, CDR1 is SGHTA, CDR2 FQGNSA. V was pared by 1 base and J by 3 bases, with 10 bases between. CDR3 length equals 16 residues. CDR3 loop: CASSLGIAIYNSPLHF. CDR3 in DNA: TGTGCCAGCAGCTTAGGGATAGCGATCTATAATTCACCCCTCCACTTT.

The chain joins TRBV28 to TRBJ1-2; no clear D gene. The CDR3 sequence is 12 residues long. Deletions cut 7 bases from V and 0 bases from J, with 6 bases between. The germline V gene has CDR1 MDHEN and CDR2 SYDVKM. CDR3 nucleotide sequence: TGTGCCAGCAATGACTCTAACTATGGCTACACCTTC. It specifies CASNDSNYGYTF.

CDR3 sequence (DNA): TGTGCCAGCAGCTTATGGGTACAAGAGACCCAGTACTTC. Translating it yields CASSLWVQETQYF. The rearrangement links TRBV11-1 to TRBJ2-5; no firm D call. This CDR3 is built from 13 residues. Trimming removed 2 bases at V and 2 bases at J, with 6 bases between. The germline gives CDR1 SGHAT, CDR2 FQDESV (reference sequence).

The J gene is TRBJ2-3, the V gene TRBV19, with D perhaps matching TRBD1 or TRBD2 (5 bases each). V was trimmed by 7 bases and J by 1 base, leaving 9 bases between them. The CDR3 extends over 13 amino acids. Germline CDR1 and CDR2: LNHDA and SQIVND (reference sequence). Here the CDR3 reads CASNGGRTDTQYF. The CDR3 nucleotides read TGTGCCAGTAATGGGGGTCGCACAGATACGCAGTATTTT. The whole variable domain, remainder taken from reference TRBV19 and TRBJ2-3, is DGGITQSPKYLFRKEGQNVTLSCEQNLNHDAMYWYRQDPGQGLRLIYYSQIVNDFQKGDIAEGYSVSREKKESFPLTVTSAQKNPTAFYLCASNGGRTDTQYFGPGTRLTVL.

The chain carries TRBV2 and TRBJ2-2; D might be TRBD2 (7 bases). The CDR3 runs to 14 residues. V was pared by 7 bases and J by 6 bases, with 15 bases between. CDR1 SNHLY and CDR2 FYNNEI come from the germline V gene. The CDR3 loop reads CASNRGAYSGELFF. As DNA, the CDR3 is TGTGCCAGCAATCGGGGGGCCTATTCCGGGGAGCTGTTTTTT.

The V call is TRBV6-6, the J call TRBJ2-7, with D perhaps given as TRBD1 or TRBD2 (5 bases each). The length of the CDR3 is 15 residues. Deletions cut 3 bases from V and 3 bases from J, with 15 bases between. Per the germline V gene, CDR1 is MNHNY and CDR2 is SVGAGI (reference sequence). DNA for the CDR3: TGTGCCAGCAGTTATGGTGGGGGAACGAACTACGAGCAGTACTTC. Its protein product is CASSYGGGTNYEQYF.

This chain links TRBV4-3 with TRBJ2-1; TRBD2 matches at 9 bases. Germline assignment: CDR1 LGHNA and CDR2 YSLEER. The CDR3 length is 20 residues. The V and J ends lost 0 bases and 1 base, in that order; junction bases with no gene match: 13. The CDR3, as DNA: TGCGCCAGCAGCCAAGATTCGGCGGCGGGGGGGCATAGTTCCTACAATGAGCAGTTCTTC. Its protein is CASSQDSAAGGHSSYNEQFF.

The V gene is TRBV9, the J gene TRBJ2-2, with D maybe TRBD1 (6 bases). The CDR3 is made up of 15 amino acids. V lost 6 bases to trimming and J lost 4 bases, with 16 bases between them. Germline V gene sequence: CDR1 SGDLS, CDR2 YYNGEE. CDR3 residues: CASTSGASATGELFF. The CDR3 DNA follows: TGTGCCAGCACGTCAGGGGCATCTGCCACCGGGGAGCTGTTTTTT.

The rearrangement links TRBV2 to TRBJ1-3, with TRBD1 matching over 9 bases. Germline loops: CDR1 SNHLY, CDR2 FYNNEI. The CDR3 consists of 15 residues. The J segment lost 4 bases and the V segment lost 6 bases, leaving 7 bases of the junction unmatched. The CDR3 region is CASSQQGARGNTIYF. DNA for the CDR3: TGTGCCAGCAGCCAACAGGGGGCGCGGGGAAACACCATATATTTT.

V usage is TRBV28 and J usage is TRBJ1-3, with D perhaps TRBD1 (5 bases). Trimming shortened V by 1 base and J by 4 bases, and 20 bases separated the two germline ends. CDR1 is MDHEN, CDR2 SYDVKM, per germline. The CDR3 loop spans 18 amino acids. CDR3 DNA: TGTGCCAGCAGTTTATCCCTCCGTCTAGGGGACGGGGGAAACACCATATATTTT. Translating gives CASSLSLRLGDGGNTIYF.

This clone was seen only once. This chain uses TRBV19 with TRBJ2-6, with D possibly matching TRBD1 (5 bases). CDR1 LNHDA and CDR2 SQIVND come from the germline V gene (reference sequence). Trimming removed 8 bases at V and 2 bases at J, with 13 bases between. The CDR3 runs to 15 residues. The CDR3 coding sequence is TGTGCCAGTTCGAACGACAGCCCTGGGGCCAACGTCCTGACTTTC. Protein sequence: CASSNDSPGANVLTF. The variable domain in full, with the rest retrieved from reference TRBV19 and TRBJ2-6, is DGGITQSPKYLFRKEGQNVTLSCEQNLNHDAMYWYRQDPGQGLRLIYYSQIVNDFQKGDIAEGYSVSREKKESFPLTVTSAQKNPTAFYLCASSNDSPGANVLTFGAGSRLTVL.